The present entry profiles one T cell receptor (beta chain) with its context. The antigen is unknown. Only in-frame clones appear in the TCRdb table, and some are missing; sequencing was by immunoSEQ multiplex PCR. The table has over 300,000 clones, roughly 80% seen once; the top ten hold 7% to 9.5%. Treatment denoted: over 15 received Ad26.COV2.S at low or high dose, single or two shots; five or six received placebo; per-sample allocation not given. Sampling happened 63 days after the first vaccine or placebo injection. These data belong to a study of Ad26.COV2.S vaccination and SARS-CoV-2 variants. Study-level results: Spike-specific CD8+ and CD4+ T cell responses reportedly showed substantial breadth after vaccination.

The V and J ends lost 1 base and 0 bases respectively, with 6 bases between them. The V gene's germline CDR1 is MGHRA and CDR2 YSYEKL. The CDR3 totals 14 residues. The sequence was obtained from a person aged 18-60 years who received the Ad26.COV2.S COVID-19 vaccine or a placebo. The material was peripheral blood, obtained in a trial of Ad26.COV2.S vaccine versus placebo. This chain uses TRBV4-1 with TRBJ1-1, with a possible D match to TRBD1 (5 bases). CDR3 amino acids: CASSQGQMNTEAFF. In DNA, the CDR3 is TGCGCCAGCAGCCAAGGACAGATGAACACTGAAGCTTTCTTT.